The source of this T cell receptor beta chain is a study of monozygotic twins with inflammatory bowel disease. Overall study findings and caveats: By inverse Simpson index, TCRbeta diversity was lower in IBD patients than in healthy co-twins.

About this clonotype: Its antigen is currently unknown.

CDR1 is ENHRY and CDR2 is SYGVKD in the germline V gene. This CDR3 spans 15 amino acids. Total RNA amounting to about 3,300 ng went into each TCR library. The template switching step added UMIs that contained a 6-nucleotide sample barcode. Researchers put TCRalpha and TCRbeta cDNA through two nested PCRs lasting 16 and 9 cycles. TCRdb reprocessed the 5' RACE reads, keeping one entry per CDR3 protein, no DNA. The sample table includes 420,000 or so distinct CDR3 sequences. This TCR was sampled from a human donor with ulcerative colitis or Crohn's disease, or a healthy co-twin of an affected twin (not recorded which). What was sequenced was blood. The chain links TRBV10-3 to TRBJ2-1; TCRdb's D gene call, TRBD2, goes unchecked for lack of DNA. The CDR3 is CAISDRLAGGNEQFF.